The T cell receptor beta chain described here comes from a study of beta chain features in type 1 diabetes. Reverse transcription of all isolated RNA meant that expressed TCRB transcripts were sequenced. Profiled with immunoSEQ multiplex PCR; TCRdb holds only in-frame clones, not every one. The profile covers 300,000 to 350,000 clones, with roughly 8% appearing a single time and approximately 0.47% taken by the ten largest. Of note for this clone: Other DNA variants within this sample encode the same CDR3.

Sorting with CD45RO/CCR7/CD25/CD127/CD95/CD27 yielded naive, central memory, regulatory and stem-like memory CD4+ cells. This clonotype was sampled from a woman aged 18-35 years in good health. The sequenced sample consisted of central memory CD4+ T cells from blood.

The CDR3 bases are TGCAGCGTTGGGAGGGCCCAAGAGACCCAGTACTTC. It codes for CSVGRAQETQYF. The chain is built from TRBV29-1 and TRBJ2-5; tentatively, D is TRBD2 (6 bases). Deletions cut 4 bases from V and 1 base from J, with 7 bases between. The CDR3 has 12 amino acids. The germline V gene has CDR1 SQVTM and CDR2 ANQGSEA.